This TCR beta chain is drawn from a study of CD8+ T cells in alopecia areata. As the sequencing template, cDNA was produced by extracting RNA and reverse transcribing it. The table came from immunoSEQ multiplex PCR; TCRdb's copy has only in-frame clones and leaves some out. The sample comprises approximately 150,000 clones, less than 70% of which are singletons, and 12% to 15% rests with the top ten. The treatment here: oral pan-JAK inhibitor, 5-10 mg twice daily. The germline V and J ends were trimmed by 1 base and 4 bases, with 10 bases remaining between them. Germline V gives CDR1 GTSNPN, CDR2 SVGIG (reference sequence). There are 13 residues in the CDR3.

The chain couples TRBV30 to TRBJ2-5; no reliable D call. This clonotype was obtained from a human donor with alopecia areata. Source: CD4+ T cells sorted from blood, taken at week 24, from a patient treated with tofacitinib. Here the CDR3 DNA reads TGTGCCTGGAGTGGGGATCTGAGAGAGACCCAGTACTTC. Amino acids: CAWSGDLRETQYF.